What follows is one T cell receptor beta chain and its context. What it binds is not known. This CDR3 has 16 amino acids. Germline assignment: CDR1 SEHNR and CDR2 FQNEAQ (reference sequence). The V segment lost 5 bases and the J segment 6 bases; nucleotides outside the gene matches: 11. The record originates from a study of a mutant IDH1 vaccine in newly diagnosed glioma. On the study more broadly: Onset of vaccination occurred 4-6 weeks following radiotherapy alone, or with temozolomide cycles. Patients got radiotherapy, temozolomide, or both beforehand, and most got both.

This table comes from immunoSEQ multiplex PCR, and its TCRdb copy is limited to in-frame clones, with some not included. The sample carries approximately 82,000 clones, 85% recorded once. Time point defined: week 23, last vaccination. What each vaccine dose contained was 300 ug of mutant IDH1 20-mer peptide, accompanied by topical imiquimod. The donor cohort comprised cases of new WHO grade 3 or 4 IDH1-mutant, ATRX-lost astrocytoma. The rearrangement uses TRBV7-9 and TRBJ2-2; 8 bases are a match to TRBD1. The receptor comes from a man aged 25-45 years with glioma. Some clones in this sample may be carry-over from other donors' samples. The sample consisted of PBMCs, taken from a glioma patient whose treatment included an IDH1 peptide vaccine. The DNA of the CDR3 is TGTGCCAGCAGCACCGGGACAGGTCCACACGCCGGGGAGCTGTTTTTT. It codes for CASSTGTGPHAGELFF.